These 14 T cell receptor beta chains originate from one sample sequenced in a study of tumor and adjacent non-tumor tissue in lung cancer. A modified ARM-PCR protocol with three rounds of nested PCR amplified TCRbeta. TCRdb used MiXCR to reprocess the multiplex PCR reads, holding one entry per CDR3 protein. The sample comprises fewer than 75,000 distinct CDR3 sequences, more than 65% of which are singletons, and around 45% rests with the top ten. RNA was extracted from bulk tissue without any cell sorting. This non-tumor lung sample came from over 3 cm beyond the tumor edge. The material sequenced was distant non-tumor lung tissue. The receptors were sampled from a man in his 60s with non-small cell lung cancer.

Remarks on this clonotype: Being one base from a much bigger clone, this may be a read error. J is TRBJ2-1 and V is TRBV6-1, with 14 nucleotides matching TRBD2. The CDR3 spans 19 residues. Germline V gene data show CDR1 as MNHNS and CDR2 as SASEGT. The CDR3 region is CASSEPGLAGVVGYNERFF. As DNA, the CDR3 is TGTGCCAGCAGTGAACCGGGACTAGCGGGAGTTGTGGGATACAATGAGCGGTTCTTC.

This clonotype was seen a single time. This rearrangement joins TRBV5-5 to TRBJ2-1, with 7 bases matching TRBD2. In germline, CDR1 is SGHKS, CDR2 YYEKEE (reference sequence). Trimming cost V 10 bases and J 7 bases; bases outside gene matches: 14. This CDR3 is built from 14 residues. CDR3 bases: TGTGCCTGCAACTCTTCGGGGGAGGGAAATGAGCAGTTCTTC. This encodes CACNSSGEGNEQFF.

This clonotype was detected ten times or more. The chain combines TRBV5-1 with TRBJ2-5, with D unclear. The CDR3 spans 13 residues. V was cut by 3 bases and J by 0 bases, with 6 bases left in between. CDR1 is SGHRS, CDR2 YFSETQ, per germline. The CDR3 spells CASSSLYQETQYF. CDR3 bases: TGCGCCAGCAGCTCACTGTACCAAGAGACCCAGTACTTC.

With respect to this clonotype: The junction shows a germline mismatch at one end, possibly a read error. The chain carries TRBV6-5 and TRBJ2-3, with D perhaps TRBD1 or TRBD2 (5 bases each). The V gene's germline CDR1 is MNHEY and CDR2 SVGAGI. The CDR3 spans 13 residues. The CDR3 loop is CASRVLDADTQFF. The CDR3 nucleotides read TGTGCCTCCAGGGTACTAGACGCAGATACGCAGTTTTTT.

As concerns this clonotype: Because it lacks the conserved phenylalanine or tryptophan at the end, this CDR3 is likely a read error. The rearrangement links TRBV12-3 or TRBV12-4 to TRBJ2-7; D gene unclear. This CDR3 spans 13 amino acids. V lost 5 bases and J 3 bases, leaving 11 bases between the germline ends. The CDR3 DNA follows: TGTGCCAGCAGTGGCGAATATGACTACGAGCAGTACCAC. Amino acids: CASSGEYDYEQYH.

By frequency in the sample, this clonotype is medium-sized. V is TRBV29-1 and J is TRBJ1-5; D may be TRBD1 (5 bases). Germline V gene lookup returns CDR1 SQVTM and CDR2 ANQGSEA. The CDR3 is 13 residues long. Between the trimmed V and J ends, which lost 4 bases and 3 bases, there was a span of 10 bases. The CDR3 spells CSVAQGLNQPQHF. CDR3 in DNA: TGCAGCGTTGCTCAGGGCCTCAATCAGCCCCAGCATTTT.

Comments on this clonotype: A read error may account for a junction end that differs from germline. The CDR3 sequence is CSARGQSGYTGELFF. In DNA, the CDR3 is TGCAGTGCTAGAGGTCAAAGCGGCTACACCGGGGAGTTGTTTTTT. This chain joins TRBV20-1 and TRBJ2-2; D may be TRBD2 (5 bases). This CDR3 has 15 residues. CDR1 DFQATT and CDR2 SNEGSKA come from the germline V gene (reference sequence).

This clonotype appeared a few times. The V and J genes are TRBV5-1 and TRBJ2-3; no reliable D call. The CDR3 consists of 13 residues. V lost 4 bases, J lost 3 bases, and 9 bases lay in between. Germline-derived CDR1 and CDR2 are SGHRS and YFSETQ. CDR3: CASSNRWTDTQYF. The CDR3 DNA follows: TGCGCCAGCAGCAACCGCTGGACAGATACGCAGTATTTT.

Turning to this clonotype: A read error may account for a junction end that differs from germline. The rearrangement uses TRBV5-1 and TRBJ2-1; 9 bases are shared with TRBD2. Germline V gives CDR1 SGHRS, CDR2 YFSETQ. The CDR3 has 14 amino acids. The CDR3 protein is CASSLVASGNKQFF. CDR3 sequence (DNA): TGTGCCAGCAGCTTGGTAGCTAGCGGGAATAAGCAGTTCTTC.

CDR3 residues: CSVVRDRSYVQYF. The CDR3 region has the DNA TGCAGCGTTGTGCGGGACAGGTCCTACGTACAGTACTTC. The chain links TRBV29-1 to TRBJ2-7; 8 bases are a match to TRBD1. V dropped 4 bases and J dropped 10; count of bases not matched to a gene: 12. CDR3 size: 13 residues. Germline-derived CDR1 and CDR2 are SQVTM and ANQGSEA.

On this clonotype: An end of the junction differs from the germline gene, which may be a read error. The rearrangement links TRBV29-1 to TRBJ2-7, with D possibly matching TRBD1 (7 bases). In germline, CDR1 is SQVTM, CDR2 ANQGSEA. The CDR3 sequence is 15 residues long. The CDR3 nucleotides read TGCAGTGTTGTTGCCAGGGGGGCAGAATCCTACGAGCAGTACTTC. Its translation is CSVVARGAESYEQYF.

This clonotype was recorded at least ten times. V and J are TRBV10-2 and TRBJ1-6, with 7 bases identical to TRBD1. J gave up 4 bases and V 5 bases, and 11 bases lay outside the gene matches. The CDR3 runs 17 residues. Per the germline V gene, CDR1 is WSHSY and CDR2 is SAAADI. The CDR3 DNA sequence: TGCGCCAGCAGTCAACCCTGGACAGGAGCGTATAATTCACCCCTCCACTTT. It is translated as CASSQPWTGAYNSPLHF.

This clonotype was seen a single time. Germline is not matched at one junction end, which may reflect a read error. The genes are TRBV29-1 and TRBJ2-1, with D unresolved. The CDR3 consists of 8 residues. The V gene's germline CDR1 is SQVTM and CDR2 ANQGSEA. The DNA for the CDR3 is TGTCTAATCGATGAACAGTTCTTC. It yields the protein CLIDEQFF.

In the case of this clonotype: An end of the junction does not agree with germline; a read error may underlie this. This chain links TRBV4-1 with TRBJ2-5, with D perhaps TRBD2 (6 bases). Germline V gene data show CDR1 as MGHRA and CDR2 as YSYEKL. The CDR3 contains 14 residues. The CDR3 DNA is TGCGCCATCAGCCCCGGCCGGGAGTGGGAGGCCCAGTACTTC. Translating gives CAISPGREWEAQYF.